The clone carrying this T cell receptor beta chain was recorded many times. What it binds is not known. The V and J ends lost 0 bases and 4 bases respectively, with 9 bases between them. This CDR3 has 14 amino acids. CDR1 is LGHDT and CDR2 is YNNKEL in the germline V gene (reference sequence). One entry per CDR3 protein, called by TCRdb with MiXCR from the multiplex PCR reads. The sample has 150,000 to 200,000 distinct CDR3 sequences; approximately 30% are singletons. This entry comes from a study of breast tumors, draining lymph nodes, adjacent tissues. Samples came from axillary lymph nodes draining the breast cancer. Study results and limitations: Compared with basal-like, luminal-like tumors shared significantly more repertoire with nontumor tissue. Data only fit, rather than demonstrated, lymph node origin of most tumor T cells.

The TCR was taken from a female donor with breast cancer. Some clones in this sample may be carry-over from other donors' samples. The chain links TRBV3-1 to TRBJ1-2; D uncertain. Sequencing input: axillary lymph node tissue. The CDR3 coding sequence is TGTGCCAGCAGCCAAGAGGTGGCGGGCTATGGCTACACCTTC. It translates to CASSQEVAGYGYTF.